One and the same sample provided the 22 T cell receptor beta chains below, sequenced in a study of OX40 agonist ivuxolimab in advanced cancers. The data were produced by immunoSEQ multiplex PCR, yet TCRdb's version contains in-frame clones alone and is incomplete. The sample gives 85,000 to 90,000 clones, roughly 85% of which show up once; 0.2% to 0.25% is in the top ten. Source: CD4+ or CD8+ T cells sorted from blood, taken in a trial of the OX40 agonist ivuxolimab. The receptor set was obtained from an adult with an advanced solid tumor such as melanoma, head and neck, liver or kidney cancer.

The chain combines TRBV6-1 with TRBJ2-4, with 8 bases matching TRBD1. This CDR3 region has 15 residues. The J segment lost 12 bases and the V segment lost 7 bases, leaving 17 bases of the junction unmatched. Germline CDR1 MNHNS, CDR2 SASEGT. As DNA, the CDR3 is TGTGCCAGCACCCTCGCATGGGGACAGGAATCTCATCAGTACTTC. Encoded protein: CASTLAWGQESHQYF.

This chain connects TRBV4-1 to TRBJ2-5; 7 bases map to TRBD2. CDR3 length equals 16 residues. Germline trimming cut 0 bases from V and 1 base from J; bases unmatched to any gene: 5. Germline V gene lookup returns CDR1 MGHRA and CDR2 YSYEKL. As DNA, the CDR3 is TGCGCCAGCAGCCAAGATGACCGGGGGGTCCAAGAGACCCAGTACTTC. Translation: CASSQDDRGVQETQYF.

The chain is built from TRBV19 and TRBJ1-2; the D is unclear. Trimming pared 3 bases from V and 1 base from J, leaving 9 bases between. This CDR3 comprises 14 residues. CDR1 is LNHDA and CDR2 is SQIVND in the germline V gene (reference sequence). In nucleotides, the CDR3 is TGTGCCAGTAGTATTTGGGATCTTAACTATGGCTACACCTTC. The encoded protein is CASSIWDLNYGYTF.

The DNA of the CDR3 is TGCAGCGTTTCGGGCGTACAGGGGATGAACACTGAAGCTTTCTTT. Translating gives CSVSGVQGMNTEAFF. The J gene is TRBJ1-1, the V gene TRBV29-1; 7 bases align to TRBD1. The CDR3 contains 15 residues. Germline CDR1 SQVTM, CDR2 ANQGSEA. J lost 0 bases, V lost 5 bases, and 9 bases had no gene match.

The chain's CDR3 is CASSRDRGETQYF. In DNA form, the CDR3 reads TGTGCCAGCAGTCGGGACAGGGGAGAGACCCAGTACTTC. V and J are TRBV28 and TRBJ2-5; TRBD1 agrees at 10 bases. V lost 5 bases, J lost 4 bases, and 1 base stayed unmatched. Germline loops: CDR1 MDHEN, CDR2 SYDVKM. The CDR3 covers 13 residues.

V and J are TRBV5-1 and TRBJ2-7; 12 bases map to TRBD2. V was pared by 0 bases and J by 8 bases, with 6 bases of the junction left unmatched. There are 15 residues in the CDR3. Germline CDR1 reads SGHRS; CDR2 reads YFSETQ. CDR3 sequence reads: CASSLGMTSGGKQYV. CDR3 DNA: TGCGCCAGCAGCTTGGGAATGACTAGCGGGGGTAAGCAGTACGTC.

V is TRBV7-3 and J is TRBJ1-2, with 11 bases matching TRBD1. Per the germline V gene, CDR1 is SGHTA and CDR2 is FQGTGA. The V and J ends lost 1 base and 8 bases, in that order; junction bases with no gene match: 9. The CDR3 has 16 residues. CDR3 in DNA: TGTGCCAGCAGCTTAAGTGCCCCGGGACAGGGGGACGGCTACACCTTC. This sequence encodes CASSLSAPGQGDGYTF.

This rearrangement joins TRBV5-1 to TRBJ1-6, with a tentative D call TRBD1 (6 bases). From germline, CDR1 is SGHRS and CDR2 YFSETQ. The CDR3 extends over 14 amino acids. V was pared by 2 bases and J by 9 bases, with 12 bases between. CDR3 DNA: TGCGCCAGCAGCTTTGACAGGAATATTTCACCCCTCCACTTT. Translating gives CASSFDRNISPLHF.

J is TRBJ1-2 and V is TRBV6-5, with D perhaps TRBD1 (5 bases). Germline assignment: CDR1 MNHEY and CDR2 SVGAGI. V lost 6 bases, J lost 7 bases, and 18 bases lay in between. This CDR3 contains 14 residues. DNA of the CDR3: TGTGCCAGCAGCTCCGACGGGGGTTCTCTTGGCTACACCTTC. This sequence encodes CASSSDGGSLGYTF.

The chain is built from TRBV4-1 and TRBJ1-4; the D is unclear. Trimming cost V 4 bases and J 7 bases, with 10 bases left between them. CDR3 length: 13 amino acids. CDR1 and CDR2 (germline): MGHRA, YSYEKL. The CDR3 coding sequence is TGCGCCAGCAGCCTGACCCGGGGTGAAAAACTGTTTTTT. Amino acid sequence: CASSLTRGEKLFF.

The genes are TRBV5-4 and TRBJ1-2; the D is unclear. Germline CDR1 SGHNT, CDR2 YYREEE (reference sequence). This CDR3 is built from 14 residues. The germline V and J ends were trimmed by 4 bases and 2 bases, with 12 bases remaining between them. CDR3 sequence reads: CASSPRGGNYGYTF. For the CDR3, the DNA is TGTGCCAGCAGCCCTCGGGGAGGAAACTATGGCTACACCTTC.

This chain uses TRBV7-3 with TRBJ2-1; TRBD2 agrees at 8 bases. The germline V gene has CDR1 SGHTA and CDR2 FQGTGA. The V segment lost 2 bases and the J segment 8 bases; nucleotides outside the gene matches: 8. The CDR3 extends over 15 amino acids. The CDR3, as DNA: TGTGCCAGCAGCTTAGAGGGGACTAGTTGGTATGAGCAGTTCTTC. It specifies CASSLEGTSWYEQFF.

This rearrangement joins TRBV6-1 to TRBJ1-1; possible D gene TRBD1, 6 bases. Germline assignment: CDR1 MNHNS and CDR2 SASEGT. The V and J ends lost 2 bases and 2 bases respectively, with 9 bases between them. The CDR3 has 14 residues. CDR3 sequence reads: CASSEQGFNTEAFF. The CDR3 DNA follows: TGTGCCAGCAGTGAACAGGGGTTTAACACTGAAGCTTTCTTT.

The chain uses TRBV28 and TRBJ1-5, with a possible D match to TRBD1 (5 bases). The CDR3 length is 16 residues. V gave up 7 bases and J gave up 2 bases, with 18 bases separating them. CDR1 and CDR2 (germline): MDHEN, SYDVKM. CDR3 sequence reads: CASTLGGGWGNQPQHF. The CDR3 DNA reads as TGTGCCAGCACTCTCGGGGGGGGTTGGGGCAATCAGCCCCAGCATTTT.

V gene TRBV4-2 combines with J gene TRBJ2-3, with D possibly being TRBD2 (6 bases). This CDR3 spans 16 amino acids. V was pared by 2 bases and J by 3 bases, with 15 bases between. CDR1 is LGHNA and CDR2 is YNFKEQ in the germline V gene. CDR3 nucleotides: TGTGCCAGCAGCCAATCGGGACTTGCTCAAACAGATACGCAGTATTTT. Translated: CASSQSGLAQTDTQYF.

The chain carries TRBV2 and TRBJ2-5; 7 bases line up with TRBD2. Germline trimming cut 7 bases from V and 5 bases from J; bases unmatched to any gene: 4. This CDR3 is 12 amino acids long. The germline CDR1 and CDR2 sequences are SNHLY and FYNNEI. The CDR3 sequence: CASTQGGETQYF. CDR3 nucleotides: TGTGCCAGCACCCAGGGAGGGGAGACCCAGTACTTC.

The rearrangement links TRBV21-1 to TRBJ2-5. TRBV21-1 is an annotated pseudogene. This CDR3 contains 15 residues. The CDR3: CASSKVVLYQETQYF. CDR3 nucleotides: TGTGCCAGCAGCAAAGTGGTCCTGTACCAAGAGACCCAGTACTTC.

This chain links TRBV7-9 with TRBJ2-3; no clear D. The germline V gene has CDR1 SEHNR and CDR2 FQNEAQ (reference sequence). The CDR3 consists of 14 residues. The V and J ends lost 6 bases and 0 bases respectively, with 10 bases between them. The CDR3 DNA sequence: TGTGCCAGCAGAAATCCCGGTAGCACAGATACGCAGTATTTT. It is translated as CASRNPGSTDTQYF.

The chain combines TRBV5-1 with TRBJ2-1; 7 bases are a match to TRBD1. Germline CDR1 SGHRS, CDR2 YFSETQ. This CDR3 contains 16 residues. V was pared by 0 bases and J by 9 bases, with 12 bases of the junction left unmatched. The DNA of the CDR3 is TGCGCCAGCAGCTTGGGGGGACAGTTCATAGAATCTGAGCAGTTCTTC. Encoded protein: CASSLGGQFIESEQFF. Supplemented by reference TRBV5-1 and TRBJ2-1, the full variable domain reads KAGVTQTPRYLIKTRGQQVTLSCSPISGHRSVSWYQQTPGQGLQFLFEYFSETQRNKGNFPGRFSGRQFSNSRSEMNVSTLELGDSALYLCASSLGGQFIESEQFFGPGTRLTVL.

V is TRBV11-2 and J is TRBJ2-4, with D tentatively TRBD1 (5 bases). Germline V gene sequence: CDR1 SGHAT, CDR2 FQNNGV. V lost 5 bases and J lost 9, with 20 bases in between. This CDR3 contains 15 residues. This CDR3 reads CASSIRQLGSGIQYF. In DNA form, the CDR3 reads TGTGCCAGCAGCATCCGACAGCTGGGATCTGGCATTCAGTACTTC.

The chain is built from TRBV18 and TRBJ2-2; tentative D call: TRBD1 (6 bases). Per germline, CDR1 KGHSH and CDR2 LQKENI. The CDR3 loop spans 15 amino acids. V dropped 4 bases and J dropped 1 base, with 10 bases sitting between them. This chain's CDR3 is CASSRDTLNTGELFF. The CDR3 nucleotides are TGTGCCAGCTCACGGGACACCTTGAACACCGGGGAGCTGTTTTTT.

CDR3 loop: CASSLEGGYWGTYEQYF. Written as DNA, the CDR3 is TGTGCCAGCAGCTTAGAGGGAGGATACTGGGGGACCTACGAGCAGTACTTC. The chain recombines TRBV7-8 with TRBJ2-7; TRBD2 might be the D (6 bases). CDR3 length: 17 amino acids. In germline, CDR1 is SGHVS, CDR2 FQNEAQ. Trimming stripped 1 base from V and 2 bases from J, with 18 bases between.